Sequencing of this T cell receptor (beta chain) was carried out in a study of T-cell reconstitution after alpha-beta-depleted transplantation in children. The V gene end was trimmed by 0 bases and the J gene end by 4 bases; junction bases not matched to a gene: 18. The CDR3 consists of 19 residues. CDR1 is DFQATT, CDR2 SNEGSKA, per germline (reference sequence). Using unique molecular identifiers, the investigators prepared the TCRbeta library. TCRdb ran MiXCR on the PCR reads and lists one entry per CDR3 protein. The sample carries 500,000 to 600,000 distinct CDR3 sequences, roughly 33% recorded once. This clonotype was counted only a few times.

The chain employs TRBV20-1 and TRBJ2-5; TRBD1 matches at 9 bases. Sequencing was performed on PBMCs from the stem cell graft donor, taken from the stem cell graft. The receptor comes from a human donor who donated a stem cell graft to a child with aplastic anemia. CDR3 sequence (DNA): TGCAGTGCTAGAGACCTCCAGCGTTATGGGACAGGGCATCCAGAGACCCAGTACTTC. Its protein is CSARDLQRYGTGHPETQYF.